The clone carrying this TCR beta chain appeared a few times. TCRdb called the 5' RACE reads again in MiXCR, with one record for every CDR3 protein. The sample contains 300,000 to 400,000 distinct CDR3 sequences, under 30% of which appear only once. This sample was taken from a study of T-cell memory formation after mild COVID-19. The germline V and J ends were trimmed by 4 bases and 5 bases, with 24 bases remaining between them. This CDR3 contains 17 residues. Germline V gives CDR1 SGHVS, CDR2 FNYEAQ. What was sequenced was PBMCs or a T cell subset sorted from them (not recorded which). The TCR comes from an adult woman who had mild COVID-19 (a few samples of this study predate the infection). Cell type and time point are not known. The rearrangement uses TRBV7-6 and TRBJ2-7, with D tentatively TRBD2 (5 bases). CDR3 in DNA: TGTGCCAGCAGCTCGAAGCGGTGGGAGTCTTCTGTTAACGAGCAGTACTTC. This sequence encodes CASSSKRWESSVNEQYF.